The 7 T cell receptor beta chains in this list originate from one sample, sequenced in a study of blood T cell repertoires in COVID-19. Only in-frame clones appear in the TCRdb table, and some are missing; sequencing was by immunoSEQ multiplex PCR. The data show under 50,000 clones, roughly 84% seen once. The sample comprised peripheral blood. These receptors were obtained from a man between 65 and 80 years old with active COVID-19.

The chain combines TRBV7-8 with TRBJ1-5; D might be TRBD1 (6 bases). Germline loops: CDR1 SGHVS, CDR2 FQNEAQ. The CDR3 has 12 amino acids. The V and J ends lost 5 bases and 11 bases respectively, with 13 bases between them. The CDR3 sequence: CASSGGGWAQHF. The CDR3 bases are TGTGCCAGCAGCGGGGGGGGCTGGGCCCAGCATTTT.

The V and J genes are TRBV30 and TRBJ1-6; 10 bases map to TRBD1. The ends lost 1 base at V and 9 bases at J; junction bases unmatched: 3. CDR3 size: 14 residues. Germline V gene data show CDR1 as GTSNPN and CDR2 as SVGIG (reference sequence). Here the CDR3 reads CAWSAGQGTSPLHF. The CDR3 DNA reads TGTGCCTGGAGTGCGGGACAGGGGACTTCACCCCTCCACTTT. Full variable domain (outside the CDR3, taken from reference TRBV30 and TRBJ1-6): SQTIHQWPATLVQPVGSPLSLECTVEGTSNPNLYWYRQAAGRGLQLLFYSVGIGQISSEVPQNLSASRPQDRQFILSSKKLLLSDSGFYLCAWSAGQGTSPLHFGNGTRLTVT.

In this sample, this clone turned up once. The rearrangement joins TRBV6-5 to TRBJ2-7; tentatively, D is TRBD1 (6 bases). Germline V gene data show CDR1 as MNHEY and CDR2 as SVGAGI. V lost 2 bases, J lost 3 bases, and 11 bases lay in between. The CDR3 spans 14 residues. The CDR3, as DNA: TGTGCCAGCAGTTACACCCGGGACAACTACGAGCAGTACTTC. It codes for CASSYTRDNYEQYF.

The CDR3, as DNA: TGTGCCAGCGGCAGGGGGCCCCCTAACTATGGCTACACCTTC. The encoded protein is CASGRGPPNYGYTF. V usage is TRBV7-2 and J usage is TRBJ1-2; 8 bases align to TRBD1. V lost 8 bases and J lost 0; bases outside the gene matches: 5. The CDR3 sequence is 14 residues long. Germline V lookup: CDR1 SGHTA, CDR2 FQGNSA.

This chain uses TRBV6-5 with TRBJ2-5; the D gene is possibly TRBD1 (6 bases). Trimming stripped 0 bases from V and 5 bases from J, with 10 bases between. This CDR3 has 14 residues. Germline CDR1 reads MNHEY; CDR2 reads SVGAGI. The CDR3 region has the DNA TGTGCCAGCAGTTACTCTGCAGGGGAGGAGACCCAGTACTTC. This sequence encodes CASSYSAGEETQYF.

This chain uses TRBV28 with TRBJ2-5, with D possibly matching TRBD1 (6 bases). Germline-derived CDR1 and CDR2 are MDHEN and SYDVKM. V was cut by 5 bases and J by 2 bases, with 12 bases left in between. CDR3 size: 14 residues. This chain's CDR3 is CASSLTGIQETQYF. The DNA for the CDR3 is TGTGCCAGCAGTCTCACAGGGATACAAGAGACCCAGTACTTC.

The chain links TRBV20-1 to TRBJ1-2, with D perhaps matching TRBD1 (5 bases). The CDR3 extends over 13 amino acids. V lost 3 bases to trimming and J lost 0 bases, with 8 bases between them. Germline V gene lookup returns CDR1 DFQATT and CDR2 SNEGSKA (reference sequence). The CDR3 is CSASGAANYGYTF. The CDR3 DNA reads TGCAGTGCTAGTGGGGCAGCTAACTATGGCTACACCTTC.